This TCR beta chain was recovered during a study of CD8+ T cells in alopecia areata (dated by TCRdb to the late 2010s). With regard to the full study: High-throughput TCRbeta sequencing was used to examine T cell clonal expansion in alopecia areata in both the C3H/HeJ mouse model and human patients. In humans, TCRbeta sequencing was performed on scalp tissue and on sorted CD4+ and CD8+ peripheral blood T cells from healthy controls and from patients with patchy or totalis/universalis alopecia areata. Clonality in the scalp was compared among normal scalp (n=4), patchy alopecia areata scalp (n=8), and alopecia totalis/universalis scalp (n=8). RNA was extracted with the PAXgene miRNA kit for fixed scalp, the miRNeasy kit for PBMCs, and the RNeasy kit for mouse skin. immunoSEQ multiplex PCR using 35 Vbeta forward primers and 13 Jbeta reverse primers was used to amplify TCRbeta CDR3 regions.

Libraries were built with the immunoSEQ multiplex PCR assay. To provide template for TCR sequencing, every sample had RNA extracted and reverse transcribed into cDNA. SuperScript III was used for first-strand cDNA synthesis, primed with a 2:1 mix of oligo-dT and random hexamers. A synthetic immune receptor repertoire was used to gauge amplification bias, and whatever bias remained was removed computationally. In the source study's methods: Raw reads were preprocessed for error removal, and CDR3 was defined according to IMGT conventions as running from the conserved cysteine to phenylalanine. To get clonality, Shannon entropy was normalized by log2 of the number of productive unique TCRs and the result was subtracted from 1. Scalp TCRbeta sequences were cross-referenced with sorted blood CD4 and CD8 repertoires so that the CD4 or CD8 identity of scalp clones could be inferred. The source is immuneACCESS, and TCRdb retained only in-frame sequences with V and J called. Part of the clones is not carried over; for the studies checked, unresolved V genes explain less than half of this, and the remainder is unexplained. V, J and clone size derive from that table, while D and trimming were established from the DNA sequence. For this sample the table gives about 110,000 clones, of which approximately 61% were detected only once. The biggest ten clones account for over 20% of the sample.

Lesional scalp punch biopsies and peripheral blood were obtained from alopecia areata patients. PBMCs were separated by density centrifugation and stained for CD3, CD4 and CD8, after which CD4+ and CD8+ T cells were sorted on a FACSAria. Untreated alopecia areata patients were recruited as part of a multicenter biomarker study. In several patients from the biomarker study, blood CD8+ T cells were sorted further into NKG2D-low and NKG2D-high fractions. V is reduced by 5 bases and J by 2 bases, leaving a spacing of 9 bases between them. Including the terminal cysteine and phenylalanine, the CDR3 comprises 13 residues. Kept here is only the CDR3 DNA, which spans 39 bases and is read in frame from base 1. CDR1 MNHEY and CDR2 SMNVEV are derived from the germline V gene (reference sequence). Beyond this particular receptor, the publication reports: Unlike mouse skin, where gammadelta T cells dominate, normal human skin contains resident alphabeta T cells that get sequenced too, which complicates analysis of the scalp TCR repertoire. Compared with normal scalp, lesional scalp, particularly in alopecia totalis/universalis, had higher clonality and more expanded CD8+ clones, which suggests antigenic drive. Compared with mice, TCR sequences shared between patients were less clear, possibly partly because of HLA diversity across the patient population.

This clone was picked up a small number of times. Its antigen has not been determined. Nothing much larger sits one base from this clone, and base qualities are not available. Other DNA sequences within the sample encode an identical CDR3. This receptor was obtained from a human donor with alopecia areata. The chain joins TRBV27 to TRBJ1-1; no D gene can be assigned with confidence. The specimen sequenced was NKG2D-low CD8+ T cells sorted from blood. The cell subset or site label corresponds to: sorted CD8+ NKG2D-low blood T cells. The encoded CDR3 is CASSAGVNTEAFF. DNA sequence: TGTGCCAGCAGTGCCGGAGTTAACACTGAAGCTTTCTTT.